The 27 T cell receptor beta chains below all came from one sample that was sequenced in a study of T cell changes during pregnancy in multiple sclerosis. Profiling relied on immunoSEQ multiplex PCR, and the TCRdb table lists in-frame clones only, not all of them. The sample has about 49,000 clones, 85% to 95% seen once. This specimen consisted of CD8+ T cells from peripheral blood mononuclear cells, obtained before pregnancy. Every receptor here comes from a female donor with multiple sclerosis, enrolled in a pregnancy study.

The chain links TRBV6-1 to TRBJ1-1; D is uncertain. From germline, CDR1 is MNHNS and CDR2 SASEGT. The CDR3 spans 16 residues. V lost 3 bases to trimming and J lost 0 bases, with 14 bases between them. CDR3 residues: CASSDDYYSMNTEAFF. Written as DNA, the CDR3 is TGTGCCAGCAGTGACGACTACTATAGCATGAACACTGAAGCTTTCTTT.

The V and J genes are TRBV19 and TRBJ2-7; 8 positions agree with TRBD2. CDR3 length: 13 amino acids. The junction had 1 base not matched to a gene; V was cut back by 3 bases and J by 3 bases. Per germline, CDR1 LNHDA and CDR2 SQIVND (reference sequence). CDR3: CASSITSGYEQYF. The CDR3 DNA is TGTGCCAGTAGTATCACTAGCGGCTACGAGCAGTACTTC. Looking up the rest from reference TRBV19 and TRBJ2-7 gives the full variable domain: DGGITQSPKYLFRKEGQNVTLSCEQNLNHDAMYWYRQDPGQGLRLIYYSQIVNDFQKGDIAEGYSVSREKKESFPLTVTSAQKNPTAFYLCASSITSGYEQYFGPGTRLTVT.

CDR3 in amino acids: CASSDQTGSYSNQPQHF. CDR3 nucleotides: TGCGCCAGCAGTGATCAAACAGGGAGCTATAGCAATCAGCCCCAGCATTTT. The genes are TRBV10-2 and TRBJ1-5; D is perhaps TRBD1 (6 bases). Trimming left V 3 bases short and J 0 bases short, with 15 bases between. Germline V gene sequence: CDR1 WSHSY, CDR2 SAAADI. This CDR3 region has 17 residues.

The chain has TRBV5-1 and TRBJ2-7; the match to TRBD1 covers 7 bases. This CDR3 has 14 amino acids. Per the germline V gene, CDR1 is SGHRS and CDR2 is YFSETQ. The ends lost 3 bases at V and 0 bases at J; junction bases unmatched: 3. Here the CDR3 reads CASSWTGSSYEQYF. For the CDR3, the DNA is TGCGCCAGCAGCTGGACAGGTAGCTCCTACGAGCAGTACTTC.

This clone showed up just once. The gene calls are TRBV5-5 and TRBJ1-2; D may be TRBD1 (6 bases). V lost 4 bases, J lost 0 bases, and 16 bases lay in between. The CDR3 is 16 amino acids. In germline, CDR1 is SGHKS, CDR2 YYEKEE (reference sequence). Here the CDR3 DNA reads TGTGCCAGCAGCCAGTGGTCACAGGGCACTAACTATGGCTACACCTTC. Its protein product is CASSQWSQGTNYGYTF.

This rearrangement joins TRBV7-2 to TRBJ2-7; 9 bases align to TRBD1. The germline V gene has CDR1 SGHTA and CDR2 FQGNSA. This CDR3 region has 14 residues. The V gene end was trimmed by 5 bases and the J gene end by 5 bases; junction bases not matched to a gene: 7. The CDR3 loop reads CASSRWTGEDEQYF. The DNA of the CDR3 is TGTGCCAGCAGCCGATGGACAGGGGAGGACGAGCAGTACTTC.

The chain joins TRBV29-1 to TRBJ2-7, with 7 bases aligning to TRBD1. V shed 4 bases and J 2 bases; nucleotides not matched to a gene: 17. Germline V CDR1 and CDR2: SQVTM, ANQGSEA. The CDR3 extends over 17 amino acids. CDR3 protein: CSVVGRGQRGFTYEQYF. The CDR3 nucleotides are TGCAGCGTTGTTGGAAGGGGACAGAGGGGTTTTACCTACGAGCAGTACTTC.

The J gene is TRBJ1-2, the V gene TRBV6-5, with D possibly being TRBD1 (6 bases). In germline, CDR1 is MNHEY, CDR2 SVGAGI. V gave up 5 bases and J gave up 4 bases, with 11 bases separating them. This CDR3 spans 13 amino acids. For the CDR3, the DNA is TGTGCCAGCAGTGTGGACAGACTCTATGGCTACACCTTC. Translated, it gives CASSVDRLYGYTF.

The chain links TRBV28 to TRBJ2-1, with unresolved D. Trimming pared 6 bases from V and 8 bases from J, leaving 17 bases between. The CDR3 contains 14 residues. CDR1 is MDHEN, CDR2 SYDVKM, per germline. CDR3 sequence (DNA): TGTGCCAGCAGGCCTCTTAGTGAATTCGATGAGCAGTTCTTC. Its translation is CASRPLSEFDEQFF. Complete variable domain (other parts from reference TRBV28 and TRBJ2-1): DVKVTQSSRYLVKRTGEKVFLECVQDMDHENMFWYRQDPGLGLRLIYFSYDVKMKEKGDIPEGYSVSREKKERFSLILESASTNQTSMYLCASRPLSEFDEQFFGPGTRLTVL.

The rearrangement joins TRBV30 to TRBJ2-7, with D possibly matching TRBD2 (6 bases). Trimming removed 4 bases at V and 5 bases at J, with 15 bases between. In germline, CDR1 is GTSNPN, CDR2 SVGIG (reference sequence). CDR3 size: 13 residues. The CDR3 region is CAWTIGGSNEQYF. The CDR3 bases are TGTGCCTGGACCATCGGAGGGTCCAACGAGCAGTACTTC.

The chain is built from TRBV6-5 and TRBJ2-5, with a weak D call TRBD1 (7 bases). Trimming took off 6 bases at V and 9 bases at J, with 20 bases between the two ends. CDR3 length: 14 amino acids. Germline V gene sequence: CDR1 MNHEY, CDR2 SVGAGI. CDR3 sequence: CASRSDRAGRSQYF. The CDR3 region has the DNA TGTGCCAGCAGATCCGACAGGGCGGGGAGGTCCCAGTACTTC.

The chain recombines TRBV2 with TRBJ2-1, with a possible D match to TRBD2 (5 bases). Deletions cut 7 bases from V and 0 bases from J, with 13 bases between. Looked up from germline, CDR1 is SNHLY and CDR2 is FYNNEI. CDR3 size: 15 residues. The CDR3 loop is CASKRSGTSYNEQFF. CDR3 sequence (DNA): TGTGCCAGCAAGCGAAGCGGAACCTCCTACAATGAGCAGTTCTTC. Combining the CDR3 with reference TRBV2 and TRBJ2-1 gives the whole variable domain EPEVTQTPSHQVTQMGQEVILRCVPISNHLYFYWYRQILGQKVEFLVSFYNNEISEKSEIFDDQFSVERPDGSNFTLKIRSTKLEDSAMYFCASKRSGTSYNEQFFGPGTRLTVL.

The rearrangement uses TRBV4-2 and TRBJ2-3; 13 bases map to TRBD2. Germline V gives CDR1 LGHNA, CDR2 YNFKEQ. The V segment lost 0 bases and the J segment 4 bases; nucleotides outside the gene matches: 7. This CDR3 is built from 18 residues. CDR3 coding DNA: TGTGCCAGCAGCCAAGACACGACTAGCGGGGGGAAGCCAGATACGCAGTATTTT. Encoded protein: CASSQDTTSGGKPDTQYF.

This chain uses TRBV5-4 with TRBJ1-1, with unresolved D. CDR1 and CDR2 (germline): SGHNT, YYREEE (reference sequence). V was cut by 5 bases and J by 3 bases, with 8 bases left in between. This CDR3 spans 12 amino acids. The CDR3 region is CASRGQDTEAFF. The CDR3 DNA reads TGTGCCAGCAGAGGTCAGGACACTGAAGCTTTCTTT.

This clone was seen a single time. The chain combines TRBV5-4 with TRBJ2-7, with 13 bases aligning to TRBD2. Germline V gene data show CDR1 as SGHNT and CDR2 as YYREEE (reference sequence). V shed 4 bases, J shed 4 bases, and the junction held 8 bases outside the gene matches. This CDR3 comprises 16 residues. For the CDR3, the DNA is TGTGCCAGCAGCCGTTGGACTAGCGGGAGTTCATACGAGCAGTACTTC. It codes for CASSRWTSGSSYEQYF.

This chain connects TRBV6-4 to TRBJ2-3; weak D call: TRBD2 (6 bases). Germline V CDR1 and CDR2: MRHNA, SNTAGT. This CDR3 contains 13 residues. V shed 5 bases and J shed 0 bases, with 6 bases lying between them. The CDR3 bases are TGTGCCAGCAGTAGCGGGAGCACAGATACGCAGTATTTT. This encodes CASSSGSTDTQYF.

The V gene is TRBV9, the J gene TRBJ2-7; 13 bases align to TRBD2. J was trimmed by 3 bases and V by 4 bases; bases with no gene match: 13. The germline CDR1 and CDR2 sequences are SGDLS and YYNGEE. The CDR3 loop spans 18 amino acids. In DNA, the CDR3 is TGTGCCAGCAGCCGTACGGGAGGGACTAGCGGGGTCAACTACGAGCAGTACTTC. Protein sequence: CASSRTGGTSGVNYEQYF.

This chain joins TRBV6-5 and TRBJ2-7; 7 bases agree with TRBD1. V gave up 10 bases and J gave up 3 bases; unmatched junction bases: 12. The CDR3 loop spans 14 amino acids. Germline values: CDR1 MNHEY, CDR2 SVGAGI. This chain's CDR3 is CATGEGAGDYEQYF. CDR3 sequence (DNA): TGTGCCACCGGCGAGGGGGCGGGCGACTACGAGCAGTACTTC.

The CDR3 region has the DNA TGCAGCGTTGAACATACCGGGACTACCACCGGGGAGCTGTTTTTT. Amino acids: CSVEHTGTTTGELFF. This chain joins TRBV29-1 and TRBJ2-2, with 7 bases aligning to TRBD2. With V trimmed by 2 bases and J by 4 bases, 7 bases remained unmatched. Germline V CDR1 and CDR2: SQVTM, ANQGSEA. The CDR3 spans 15 residues.

The chain joins TRBV2 to TRBJ2-2; D possibly corresponds to TRBD1 (6 bases). Trimming took off 9 bases at V and 6 bases at J, with 11 bases between the two ends. CDR1 and CDR2 (germline): SNHLY, FYNNEI. CDR3 size: 12 residues. The CDR3 protein is CASQGGSGELFF. The DNA for the CDR3 is TGTGCCAGTCAAGGGGGTTCCGGGGAGCTGTTTTTT.

The genes are TRBV11-2 and TRBJ2-3; 12 nucleotides align to TRBD2. Per the germline V gene, CDR1 is SGHAT and CDR2 is FQNNGV. The length of the CDR3 is 18 residues. V was clipped by 8 bases and J by 1 base; unmatched bases: 13. CDR3 protein: CASQGLAGSGWGTDTQYF. The CDR3 DNA follows: TGTGCCAGCCAAGGACTAGCGGGATCCGGATGGGGCACAGATACGCAGTATTTT.

This chain connects TRBV4-1 to TRBJ1-4, with TRBD1 identical over 8 bases. This CDR3 is 15 amino acids long. The germline V gene encodes CDR1 MGHRA and CDR2 YSYEKL. Trimming removed 1 base from V and 8 bases from J; junction bases left unmatched: 6. In nucleotides, the CDR3 is TGCGCCAGCAGCCAAGGGACAGGGTGGAACGAAAAACTGTTTTTT. It encodes CASSQGTGWNEKLFF.

The chain carries TRBV6-7 and TRBJ1-4; TRBD1 agrees at 12 bases. TRBV6-7 is an open reading frame whose function is uncertain. The CDR3 length is 13 residues. Losses at the gene ends were 7 bases for V and 13 bases for J; bases not matched to a gene: 7. CDR3 loop: CASIGTGGAGLFF. The CDR3 DNA follows: TGTGCCAGCATCGGGACAGGGGGCGCGGGACTGTTTTTT.

The gene calls are TRBV9 and TRBJ1-5, with D possibly matching TRBD1 (5 bases). Trimming pared 0 bases from V and 7 bases from J, leaving 14 bases between. CDR1 is SGDLS, CDR2 YYNGEE, per germline. The CDR3 extends over 15 amino acids. The CDR3 reads CASSVDGGLGQPQHF. The DNA of the CDR3 is TGTGCCAGCAGCGTAGACGGGGGGTTAGGCCAGCCCCAGCATTTT.

The chain uses TRBV27 and TRBJ2-1; TRBD1 might be the D (5 bases). The CDR3 totals 15 residues. Trimming removed 3 bases at V and 3 bases at J, with 12 bases between. CDR1 is MNHEY, CDR2 SMNVEV, per germline (reference sequence). CDR3 nucleotide sequence: TGTGCCAGCAGTTTGACAGAGTTTAACTACAATGAGCAGTTCTTC. Encoded protein: CASSLTEFNYNEQFF.

The rearrangement joins TRBV13 to TRBJ1-1; 7 positions agree with TRBD1. With 4 bases clipped from V and 5 bases from J, the junction kept 4 bases outside the gene matches. Germline V gene data show CDR1 as PRHDT and CDR2 as FYEKMQ (reference sequence). This CDR3 comprises 13 residues. The CDR3 DNA sequence: TGTGCCAGCAGCTCCCAGGGGGAGACTGAAGCTTTCTTT. Its translation: CASSSQGETEAFF.

The count of this clone is one. The rearrangement links TRBV10-1 to TRBJ1-3, with 7 bases lining up with TRBD1. V was pared by 6 bases and J by 0 bases, with 5 bases of the junction left unmatched. The V gene's germline CDR1 is WNHNN and CDR2 SYGVQD (reference sequence). The CDR3 loop spans 15 amino acids. CDR3 nucleotide sequence: TGCGCCAGCAGAGACAGGGTTTACTCTGGAAACACCATATATTTT. It codes for CASRDRVYSGNTIYF.